These 21 T cell receptor beta chains share one sample of origin, sequenced in a study of blood T cells in healthy people across ages. Through a sample-barcoded 5' primer and a J-beta primer mix, a second PCR was run for 7 to 11 cycles. TCRdb re-analysed the 5' RACE reads in MiXCR, keeping a single row per CDR3 protein. There are some 930,000 distinct CDR3 sequences in the sample; just under 30% occur only once, and roughly 10% lies in the top ten. The sample was also reused in another study, on T cells of mothers and their children.

The specimen was blood. These receptors were obtained from a woman aged 40 to 49 in good health.

The V gene is TRBV3-1, the J gene TRBJ1-2, with 8 positions matching TRBD1. This CDR3 region has 15 residues. The J segment lost 4 bases and the V segment lost 0 bases, leaving 4 bases of the junction unmatched. Germline CDR1 LGHDT, CDR2 YNNKEL (reference sequence). The CDR3 DNA is TGTGCCAGCAGCCAAGATCCAGGACAGGGCTATGGCTACACCTTC. It translates to CASSQDPGQGYGYTF.

This clonotype was seen repeatedly, ten times or more. This chain joins TRBV5-5 and TRBJ1-1; D unclear. V was clipped by 2 bases and J by 1 base, with 6 bases between them. The CDR3 sequence is 13 residues long. Germline V gene data show CDR1 as SGHKS and CDR2 as YYEKEE (reference sequence). CDR3 bases: TGTGCCAGCAGCTTCCAGACGAACACTGAAGCTTTCTTT. Translating it yields CASSFQTNTEAFF.

This chain joins TRBV5-1 and TRBJ2-1; TRBD1 matches 7 bases. J gave up 3 bases and V 4 bases, and 7 bases lay outside the gene matches. Germline values: CDR1 SGHRS, CDR2 YFSETQ. The CDR3 length is 15 residues. CDR3 in amino acids: CASSHGTDFYNEQFF. The CDR3 coding sequence is TGCGCCAGCAGCCACGGGACAGATTTCTACAATGAGCAGTTCTTC. Full variable domain (outside the CDR3, taken from reference TRBV5-1 and TRBJ2-1): KAGVTQTPRYLIKTRGQQVTLSCSPISGHRSVSWYQQTPGQGLQFLFEYFSETQRNKGNFPGRFSGRQFSNSRSEMNVSTLELGDSALYLCASSHGTDFYNEQFFGPGTRLTVL.

This clonotype occurred a few times. V is TRBV7-2 and J is TRBJ2-7, with a tentative D call TRBD2 (5 bases). The V and J ends lost 0 bases and 2 bases respectively, with 11 bases between them. The CDR3 is 15 residues long. CDR1 and CDR2 from the germline V gene are SGHTA and FQGNSA. CDR3 sequence (DNA): TGTGCCAGCAGCTTAGCGAGGGATCCCACCTACGAGCAGTACTTC. Translation gives CASSLARDPTYEQYF.

The chain is built from TRBV3-1 and TRBJ2-5, with TRBD1 identical over 7 bases. Matching the DNA end better, TRBJ2-7 makes the J call doubtful. The CDR3 consists of 15 residues. Germline CDR1 reads LGHDT; CDR2 reads YNNKEL (reference sequence). CDR3: CASSSATTGWNEQYF. CDR3 coding DNA: TGTGCCAGCAGCTCCGCTACGACAGGGTGGAACGAGCAGTACTTC.

The chain recombines TRBV7-9 with TRBJ2-2; possible D gene TRBD1, 5 bases. Looked up from germline, CDR1 is SEHNR and CDR2 is FQNEAQ (reference sequence). Trimming took 5 bases from V and 5 from J, leaving 30 bases between them. The CDR3 runs to 20 residues. This chain's CDR3 is CASSNPNEVWAGLGTGELFF. DNA for the CDR3: TGTGCCAGCAGCAACCCCAACGAGGTTTGGGCAGGGTTGGGGACCGGGGAGCTGTTTTTT.

This clonotype showed up many times. J is TRBJ2-7 and V is TRBV6-1; D perhaps matches TRBD1 (5 bases). The CDR3 is made up of 11 amino acids. Trimming removed 7 bases from V and 4 bases from J, with 8 bases in between. From germline, CDR1 is MNHNS and CDR2 SASEGT. The CDR3 region is CASMTVYEQYF. The CDR3 DNA reads TGTGCCAGCATGACAGTATACGAGCAGTACTTC.

The V call is TRBV6-5, the J call TRBJ1-1; D remains ambiguous. V was pared by 7 bases and J by 2 bases, with 17 bases between. Germline values: CDR1 MNHEY, CDR2 SVGAGI. The CDR3 is made up of 15 amino acids. CDR3 DNA: TGTGCCAGCACCCCAAATCGGGTTTTCAACACTGAAGCTTTCTTT. This encodes CASTPNRVFNTEAFF.

With regard to this clonotype: A read error may be the cause here, since a much bigger clone is one base away. This chain uses TRBV20-1 with TRBJ2-7, with a possible D match to TRBD2 (6 bases). Trimming pared 1 base from V and 0 bases from J, leaving 10 bases between. This CDR3 comprises 14 residues. CDR1 is DFQATT and CDR2 is SNEGSKA in the germline V gene (reference sequence). CDR3 protein: CSARAGRSSYEQYF. CDR3 in DNA: TGCAGTGCTAGAGCGGGGAGGAGCTCCTACGAGCAGTACTTC.

This clonotype appeared many times. A read error may account for a junction end that differs from germline. V and J are TRBV5-1 and TRBJ2-3; 10 bases map to TRBD2. This CDR3 comprises 13 residues. In germline, CDR1 is SGHRS, CDR2 YFSETQ. This CDR3 is CASGGASTDTQYF. For the CDR3, the DNA is TGTGCCAGCGGGGGGGCTAGCACAGATACGCAGTATTTT.

This clonotype occurred a few times. The CDR3 loop reads CASSLPRVSYEQYF. The CDR3 DNA is TGTGCCAGCAGTCTTCCCAGGGTTTCCTACGAGCAGTACTTC. V and J are TRBV28 and TRBJ2-7; D is possibly TRBD1 (5 bases). V was shortened by 5 bases and J by 1 base, with 12 bases between the two germline ends. Germline V gives CDR1 MDHEN, CDR2 SYDVKM. The CDR3 extends over 14 amino acids.

As regards this clonotype: This likely comes from a read error, as the CDR3 has no conserved phenylalanine or tryptophan at its end. The V gene is TRBV7-2, the J gene TRBJ2-5; 11 bases line up with TRBD2. Germline-derived CDR1 and CDR2 are SGHTA and FQGNSA. The CDR3 loop spans 14 amino acids. J gave up 4 bases and V 9 bases, and 7 bases lay outside the gene matches. The CDR3 DNA follows: TGTGCCAGTGTAGCGGGGGGGCTGCGAGAGACCCAGTACGTC. Its translation is CASVAGGLRETQYV.

The chain employs TRBV4-2 and TRBJ2-1; D might be TRBD1 (5 bases). The V end lost 5 bases, the J end lost 7 bases, and 9 bases lay between the germline ends. Per germline, CDR1 LGHNA and CDR2 YNFKEQ. The CDR3 is 12 residues long. CDR3 loop: CASSRGWNEQFF. The CDR3 bases are TGTGCCAGCAGCAGGGGTTGGAATGAGCAGTTCTTC.

This clonotype was recorded at least ten times. This sequence joins TRBV5-8 and TRBJ2-7; the match to TRBD1 covers 8 bases. In germline, CDR1 is SGHTS, CDR2 YDEGEE. Trimming removed 4 bases from V and 0 bases from J; junction bases left unmatched: 9. The CDR3 loop spans 16 amino acids. This CDR3 is CASSRTGTHSSYEQYF. CDR3 DNA sequence: TGTGCCAGCAGCCGGACAGGGACCCACTCCTCCTACGAGCAGTACTTC. The full variable domain, rest sourced from reference TRBV5-8 and TRBJ2-7, is EAGVTQSPTHLIKTRGQQATLRCSPISGHTSVYWYQQALGLGLQFLLWYDEGEERNRGNFPPRFSGRQFPNYSSELNVNALELEDSALYLCASSRTGTHSSYEQYFGPGTRLTVT.

This chain connects TRBV5-1 to TRBJ1-6; 10 positions match TRBD1. This CDR3 contains 15 residues. Trimming at V came to 3 bases and at J to 6 bases, leaving 3 bases not matched to a gene. Germline values: CDR1 SGHRS, CDR2 YFSETQ. CDR3 nucleotides: TGCGCCAGCAGCTCCGGGGACAGGGGTAATTCACCCCTCCACTTT. The encoded protein is CASSSGDRGNSPLHF.

The chain is built from TRBV15 and TRBJ1-5, with D possibly being TRBD1 (6 bases). Trimming took 0 bases from V and 3 from J, leaving 9 bases between them. From germline, CDR1 is LNHNV and CDR2 YYDKDF (reference sequence). The CDR3 runs 15 residues. For the CDR3, the DNA is TGTGCCACCAGCAGAGATAGGGGGGTCAATCAGCCCCAGCATTTT. Translating gives CATSRDRGVNQPQHF.

This clonotype was recorded a few times. The rearrangement uses TRBV3-1 and TRBJ2-5, with 11 bases fitting TRBD2. The V gene's germline CDR1 is LGHDT and CDR2 YNNKEL (reference sequence). Losses at the gene ends were 2 bases for V and 2 bases for J; bases not matched to a gene: 4. This CDR3 comprises 16 residues. CDR3 in amino acids: CASSQTSGGLQETQYF. Here the CDR3 DNA reads TGTGCCAGCAGCCAAACTAGCGGGGGACTTCAAGAGACCCAGTACTTC.

There are many counts of this clonotype. The genes are TRBV20-1 and TRBJ2-7; the D is unclear. Trimming shortened V by 1 base and J by 6 bases, and 7 bases separated the two germline ends. The CDR3 is 11 residues long. Germline CDR1 is DFQATT and CDR2 is SNEGSKA (reference sequence). CDR3 sequence reads: CSARVPPEQYF. The CDR3 region has the DNA TGCAGTGCTAGAGTTCCCCCCGAGCAGTACTTC.

This clonotype was seen at least ten times. V and J are TRBV9 and TRBJ2-7; 8 bases agree with TRBD1. The V gene end was trimmed by 3 bases and the J gene end by 6 bases; junction bases not matched to a gene: 8. In germline, CDR1 is SGDLS, CDR2 YYNGEE. This CDR3 has 14 amino acids. The CDR3 DNA follows: TGTGCCAGCAGCGCGGACAGGGCGGCGTCCGAGCAGTACTTC. Protein product: CASSADRAASEQYF.

In this sample, this clonotype turned up a few times. The junction and the germline gene differ at one end; a read error may be behind it. The chain combines TRBV28 with TRBJ1-2; D not resolved. Per the germline V gene, CDR1 is MDHEN and CDR2 is SYDVKM. The CDR3 loop spans 13 amino acids. CDR3 amino acids: CASLRPGGYGHTF. The CDR3 bases are TGTGCCAGCCTCAGGCCAGGAGGCTATGGCCACACCTTC.

CDR3: CASSPGLAGGRLGETQYF. The CDR3 nucleotides are TGCGCCAGCAGCCCGGGACTAGCGGGGGGGCGCCTGGGGGAGACCCAGTACTTC. The chain joins TRBV5-1 to TRBJ2-5; 16 bases match TRBD2. The CDR3 is made up of 18 amino acids. V trimming: 4 bases; J trimming: 5 bases; junction bases outside the gene matches: 11. Germline CDR1 reads SGHRS; CDR2 reads YFSETQ. The variable domain in full, completed from reference TRBV5-1 and TRBJ2-5, reads KAGVTQTPRYLIKTRGQQVTLSCSPISGHRSVSWYQQTPGQGLQFLFEYFSETQRNKGNFPGRFSGRQFSNSRSEMNVSTLELGDSALYLCASSPGLAGGRLGETQYFGPGTRLLVL.